These 15 T cell receptor beta chains share one sample of origin, sequenced in a study of STAT3 mutations in large granular lymphocyte leukemia. Overall study results and limits: In T-cell large granular lymphocyte leukemia, about half of patients showed multiple immunodominant subclonotypes.

Their cognate antigens are unknown. Clones were read by immunoSEQ multiplex PCR, and TCRdb kept only the in-frame ones, dropping some. The sample lists 13,000 or so clones, roughly 88% occurring once. Sequenced material: PBMCs. The receptors were sampled from a human donor with T large granular lymphocyte leukemia. Some clones in this sample may be carry-over from other donors' samples.

This clone came up once. The junction and the germline gene differ at one end; a read error may be behind it. The chain is built from TRBV9 and TRBJ1-6; D remains ambiguous. Germline CDR1 and CDR2: SGDLS and YYNGEE. The CDR3 sequence is 15 residues long. The CDR3 protein is CASSVTPNYNSPFHF. The CDR3 nucleotides read TGTGCCAGCAGCGTAACCCCGAACTATAATTCACCCTTCCACTTT. The variable domain in full, with the rest retrieved from reference TRBV9 and TRBJ1-6, is DSGVTQTPKHLITATGQRVTLRCSPRSGDLSVYWYQQSLDQGLQFLIQYYNGEERAKGNILERFSAQQFPDLHSELNLSSLELGDSALYFCASSVTPNYNSPFHFGNGTRLTVT.

The chain has TRBV2 and TRBJ2-7; a weak D match, TRBD2 (6 bases). The germline gives CDR1 SNHLY, CDR2 FYNNEI. The CDR3 spans 12 residues. V dropped 4 bases and J dropped 5 bases, with 9 bases sitting between them. In nucleotides, the CDR3 is TGTGCCAGCAGTGGGGGACTGAACGAGCAGTACGTC. Amino acids: CASSGGLNEQYV.

V is TRBV7-8 and J is TRBJ2-7, with D maybe TRBD1 (6 bases). The germline V gene has CDR1 SGHVS and CDR2 FQNEAQ. There are 16 residues in the CDR3. Trimming pared 1 base from V and 0 bases from J, leaving 13 bases between. The CDR3 nucleotides read TGTGCCAGCAGCTTAGATACAGGGAGCAGCTCCTACGAGCAGTACGTC. It codes for CASSLDTGSSSYEQYV.

This chain uses TRBV2 with TRBJ2-2; D call uncertain. Per germline, CDR1 SNHLY and CDR2 FYNNEI. CDR3 length: 14 residues. Trimming took 7 bases from V and 5 from J, leaving 14 bases between them. This chain's CDR3 is CASTYGSQTGELFF. CDR3 bases: TGTGCCAGCACTTACGGGTCCCAAACCGGGGAGCTGTTTTTT.

J is TRBJ2-3 and V is TRBV18; maybe TRBD2 (6 bases). V dropped 3 bases and J dropped 2 bases, with 15 bases sitting between them. The CDR3 sequence is 16 residues long. Germline V CDR1 and CDR2: KGHSH, LQKENI. This CDR3 is CASSPSTSLSTDTQYF. The CDR3 DNA reads as TGTGCCAGCTCACCGTCTACTAGCCTCTCCACAGATACGCAGTATTTT.

The chain employs TRBV27 and TRBJ2-7; 15 positions agree with TRBD2. The V segment lost 2 bases and the J segment 2 bases; nucleotides outside the gene matches: 7. From germline, CDR1 is MNHEY and CDR2 SMNVEV (reference sequence). CDR3 size: 18 residues. For the CDR3, the DNA is TGTGCCAGCAGTTTAAGTGGACTAGCGGGAGGGATACCCTACGAGCAGTACTTC. Translation gives CASSLSGLAGGIPYEQYF.

DNA for the CDR3: TGCGCCAGCAGCTTGAGTTCCGGGGAGCTGTTTTTT. Translating gives CASSLSSGELFF. The chain carries TRBV5-1 and TRBJ2-2, with D hard to call. CDR1 SGHRS and CDR2 YFSETQ come from the germline V gene. The V end was cut by 1 base, the J end by 6 bases, with 4 bases between. The CDR3 extends over 12 amino acids.

This clone was seen a handful of times. The J gene is TRBJ2-4, the V gene TRBV18, with a possible D match to TRBD1 (6 bases). Germline values: CDR1 KGHSH, CDR2 LQKENI. The V gene lost 0 bases and the J gene lost 10 bases, with 16 bases spanning the gap. This CDR3 is built from 15 residues. The CDR3 sequence is CASSPPSGVFGIQYF. In nucleotides, the CDR3 is TGTGCCAGCTCACCACCGTCAGGGGTGTTTGGGATTCAGTACTTC.

The J gene is TRBJ2-3, the V gene TRBV6-6, with a weak D call TRBD2 (7 bases). V gave up 6 bases and J gave up 7 bases, with 14 bases separating them. This CDR3 spans 13 amino acids. Germline-derived CDR1 and CDR2 are MNHNY and SVGAGI (reference sequence). In DNA form, the CDR3 reads TGTGCCAGCAGCCTAGGGGGGGCTAATACGCAGTATTTT. It yields the protein CASSLGGANTQYF.

This chain joins TRBV18 and TRBJ2-7, with D possibly matching TRBD1 (6 bases). V was pared by 5 bases and J by 5 bases, with 10 bases between. The germline gives CDR1 KGHSH, CDR2 LQKENI. CDR3 length: 12 amino acids. For the CDR3, the DNA is TGTGCCAGCTCATTACAGGGCCACGAGCAGTACTTC. This encodes CASSLQGHEQYF.

This clone was recorded once. In nucleotides, the CDR3 is TGTGCCAGCAGCTTAGTAGAGTTTGTGGGGGGAGGGGAGACCCAGTACTTC. This codes for CASSLVEFVGGGETQYF. V and J are TRBV11-2 and TRBJ2-5, with TRBD2 identical over 7 bases. V lost 1 base and J lost 5; bases outside the gene matches: 13. The CDR3 runs to 17 residues. The germline V gene encodes CDR1 SGHAT and CDR2 FQNNGV. Filled out from reference TRBV11-2 and TRBJ2-5, the complete variable domain reads EAGVAQSPRYKIIEKRQSVAFWCNPISGHATLYWYQQILGQGPKLLIQFQNNGVVDDSQLPKDRFSAERLKGVDSTLKIQPAKLEDSAVYLCASSLVEFVGGGETQYFGPGTRLLVL.

As regards this clone: No DNA is shown, since the ends of the CDR3 on it are uncertain; the CDR3 is the one TCRdb lists. V usage is TRBV28 and J usage is TRBJ1-2; the table's D call of TRBD1 was not tested on the DNA. Including both end residues, the CDR3 is 14 amino acids long. Germline CDR1 MDHEN, CDR2 SYDVKM. The CDR3: CASKFGPGVYGYTF.

V usage is TRBV6-6 and J usage is TRBJ1-5, with 9 bases identical to TRBD1. The ends lost 5 bases at V and 0 bases at J; junction bases unmatched: 5. The CDR3 has 16 amino acids. Per the germline V gene, CDR1 is MNHNY and CDR2 is SVGAGI (reference sequence). CDR3: CASSARTGDSNQPQHF. The CDR3, as DNA: TGTGCCAGCAGTGCGAGGACAGGGGATAGCAATCAGCCCCAGCATTTT.

The rearrangement joins TRBV10-3 to TRBJ2-2; 12 bases match TRBD2. Germline V gives CDR1 ENHRY, CDR2 SYGVKD. The V segment lost 0 bases and the J segment 5 bases; nucleotides outside the gene matches: 4. The CDR3 spans 17 residues. The chain's CDR3 is CAISESTSGRRTGELFF. The CDR3 region has the DNA TGTGCCATCAGTGAGTCAACTAGCGGGAGGAGGACCGGGGAGCTGTTTTTT.

This chain connects TRBV28 to TRBJ1-3; maybe TRBD1 (5 bases). The germline gives CDR1 MDHEN, CDR2 SYDVKM. CDR3 length: 15 amino acids. V lost 6 bases and J lost 0, with 12 bases in between. For the CDR3, the DNA is TGTGCCAGCAGCCGTGACAGTTACTCTGGAAACACCATATATTTT. The encoded protein is CASSRDSYSGNTIYF.